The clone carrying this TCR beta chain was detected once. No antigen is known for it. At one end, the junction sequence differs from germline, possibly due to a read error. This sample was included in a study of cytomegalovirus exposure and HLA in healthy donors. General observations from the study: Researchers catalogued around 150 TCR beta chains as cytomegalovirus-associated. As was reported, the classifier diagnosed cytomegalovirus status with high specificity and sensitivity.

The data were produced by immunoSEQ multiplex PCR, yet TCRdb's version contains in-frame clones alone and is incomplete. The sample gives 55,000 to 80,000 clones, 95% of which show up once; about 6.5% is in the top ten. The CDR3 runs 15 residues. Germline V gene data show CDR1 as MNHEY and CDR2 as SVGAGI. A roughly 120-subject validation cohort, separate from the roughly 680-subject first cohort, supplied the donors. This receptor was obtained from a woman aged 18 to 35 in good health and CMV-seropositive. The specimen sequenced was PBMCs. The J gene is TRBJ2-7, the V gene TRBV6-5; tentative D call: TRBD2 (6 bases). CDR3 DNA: TGTGCCAGCAGTAACTCCCGACTGGGACTGGGCGAGCAGTACTTC. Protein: CASSNSRLGLGEQYF.